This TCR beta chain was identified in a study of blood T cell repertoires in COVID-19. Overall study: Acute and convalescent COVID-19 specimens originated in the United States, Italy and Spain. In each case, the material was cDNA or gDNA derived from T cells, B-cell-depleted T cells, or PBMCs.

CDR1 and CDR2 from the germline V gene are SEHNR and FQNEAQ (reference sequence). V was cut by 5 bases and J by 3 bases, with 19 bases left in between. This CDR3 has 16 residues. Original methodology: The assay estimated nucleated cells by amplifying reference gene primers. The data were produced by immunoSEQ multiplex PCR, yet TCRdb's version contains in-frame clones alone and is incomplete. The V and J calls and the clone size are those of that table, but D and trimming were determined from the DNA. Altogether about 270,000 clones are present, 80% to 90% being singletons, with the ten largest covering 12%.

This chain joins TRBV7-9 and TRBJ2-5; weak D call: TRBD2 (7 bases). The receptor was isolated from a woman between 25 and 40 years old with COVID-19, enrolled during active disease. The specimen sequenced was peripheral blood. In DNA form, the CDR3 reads TGTGCCAGCAGCCCCAGGTGGGGGGGGGCCGAAGAGACCCAGTACTTC. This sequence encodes CASSPRWGGAEETQYF.